Following are 23 T cell receptor beta chains from one sample sequenced in a study of T cells in Graves' hyperthyroidism and ophthalmopathy. It was RNA transcripts that yielded the amplified TCR beta CDR3 regions. RT-PCR in the first round (using the HTBI primer set) targeted the TCR CDR3. TCRdb redid the calling of the multiplex PCR reads with MiXCR, one entry per CDR3 protein. The sample shows 300,000 to 450,000 distinct CDR3 sequences, around 20% of them seen only once. Sequencing was done on a sample of blood. These TCRs come from a man younger than 35 with Graves' ophthalmopathy.

In DNA form, the CDR3 reads TGCGCCAGCAGCCAAGATACAGGGAAGGGGCTCAAGCAGTACTTC. This gives the protein CASSQDTGKGLKQYF. The chain links TRBV4-1 to TRBJ2-7, with a weak D call TRBD1 (6 bases). Trimming left V 0 bases short and J 8 bases short, with 17 bases between. The CDR3 is made up of 15 amino acids. Germline lookup yields CDR1 MGHRA and CDR2 YSYEKL.

The chain carries TRBV10-3 and TRBJ1-1; a weak D match, TRBD1 (6 bases). The V and J ends lost 6 bases and 1 base respectively, with 12 bases between them. CDR1 is ENHRY and CDR2 is SYGVKD in the germline V gene. This CDR3 comprises 14 residues. CDR3: CAISSGHKNTEAFF. CDR3 nucleotides: TGTGCCATCAGCTCGGGACATAAGAACACTGAAGCTTTCTTT.

This clonotype was seen a single time. The CDR3 DNA reads TGTGCCAGTAGTATCTTCCGTGGAGGGTCGGGGGGCTACACCTTC. This gives the protein CASSIFRGGSGGYTF. The genes are TRBV19 and TRBJ1-2; D uncertain. This CDR3 has 15 amino acids. V shed 3 bases and J shed 8 bases, with 19 bases lying between them. The V gene's germline CDR1 is LNHDA and CDR2 SQIVND (reference sequence).

This clonotype was picked up a small number of times. The chain has TRBV10-3 and TRBJ2-5; D is perhaps TRBD1 (6 bases). The CDR3 consists of 16 residues. The germline V gene encodes CDR1 ENHRY and CDR2 SYGVKD. V lost 0 bases, J lost 4 bases, and 15 bases lay in between. CDR3 DNA: TGTGCCATCAGTGAGTCCGTGGTGCCAGGGGTAGAGACCCAGTACTTC. Translation gives CAISESVVPGVETQYF.

At least ten counts were recorded for this clonotype. The chain employs TRBV2 and TRBJ2-7; the match to TRBD1 covers 7 bases. The CDR3 has 14 residues. Losses at the gene ends were 4 bases for V and 2 bases for J; bases not matched to a gene: 5. Germline-derived CDR1 and CDR2 are SNHLY and FYNNEI. CDR3 amino acids: CASSGQGITYEQYF. The CDR3 DNA is TGTGCCAGCAGTGGACAGGGCATAACCTACGAGCAGTACTTC.

This clonotype appeared many times. The chain couples TRBV9 to TRBJ1-4, with TRBD1 as a possible D gene (5 bases). Germline CDR1 is SGDLS and CDR2 is YYNGEE. The CDR3 is 12 amino acids. V gave up 4 bases and J gave up 11 bases, with 12 bases separating them. The CDR3 sequence is CASSFTSGKLFF. CDR3 nucleotide sequence: TGTGCCAGCAGCTTTACCTCAGGGAAACTGTTTTTT. Using reference TRBV9 and TRBJ1-4 for the parts outside the CDR3, the full variable domain is DSGVTQTPKHLITATGQRVTLRCSPRSGDLSVYWYQQSLDQGLQFLIQYYNGEERAKGNILERFSAQQFPDLHSELNLSSLELGDSALYFCASSFTSGKLFFGSGTQLSVL.

This clonotype was observed a few times. This chain joins TRBV6-1 and TRBJ2-5; D could derive from TRBD1 or TRBD2 (5 bases each). This CDR3 region has 15 residues. From germline, CDR1 is MNHNS and CDR2 SASEGT. With 8 bases removed from V and 2 bases from J, the gap between germline ends came to 18 bases. The CDR3: CASQTEWGGQETQYF. The DNA of the CDR3 is TGTGCCAGCCAGACGGAGTGGGGCGGGCAAGAGACCCAGTACTTC.

The chain has TRBV7-2 and TRBJ2-5; no reliable D call. Germline V gene lookup returns CDR1 SGHTA and CDR2 FQGNSA. CDR3 length equals 16 residues. V was clipped by 6 bases and J by 1 base, with 18 bases between them. CDR3 residues: CASRKSWHGGQETQYF. The CDR3 DNA sequence: TGTGCCAGCAGAAAAAGCTGGCATGGCGGCCAAGAGACCCAGTACTTC. Together with reference TRBV7-2 and TRBJ2-5, the CDR3 gives the full variable domain: GAGVSQSPSNKVTEKGKDVELRCDPISGHTALYWYRQSLGQGLEFLIYFQGNSAPDKSGLPSDRFSAERTGGSVSTLTIQRTQQEDSAVYLCASRKSWHGGQETQYFGPGTRLLVL.

This chain links TRBV10-2 with TRBJ2-7, with 9 bases fitting TRBD1. The germline CDR1 and CDR2 sequences are WSHSY and SAAADI. V lost 2 bases, J lost 5 bases, and 7 bases stayed unmatched. The CDR3 has 15 residues. The chain's CDR3 is CASSEARGQGDEQYF. The CDR3 coding sequence is TGCGCCAGCAGTGAGGCCCGGGGACAGGGCGACGAGCAGTACTTC.

This clonotype was seen many times. CDR3: CASSSLGHTDTQYF. CDR3 bases: TGCGCCAGCAGCTCCTTAGGACACACAGATACGCAGTATTTT. The J gene is TRBJ2-3, the V gene TRBV5-1; tentative D call: TRBD1 (5 bases). V dropped 3 bases and J dropped 2 bases, with 10 bases sitting between them. This CDR3 spans 14 amino acids. CDR1 is SGHRS and CDR2 is YFSETQ in the germline V gene.

A few counts support this clonotype. The J gene is TRBJ2-5, the V gene TRBV24-1; D possibly corresponds to TRBD2 (5 bases). The CDR3 is made up of 13 amino acids. V lost 5 bases and J lost 7, with 13 bases in between. CDR1 is KGHDR, CDR2 SFDVKD, per germline. Written as DNA, the CDR3 is TGTGCCACCAGTGTCCGGGATAAGGGGACCCAGTACTTC. Amino acid sequence: CATSVRDKGTQYF.

The chain couples TRBV6-1 to TRBJ1-4; no definite D call. Germline lookup yields CDR1 MNHNS and CDR2 SASEGT. With 6 bases removed from V and 5 bases from J, the gap between germline ends came to 25 bases. CDR3 size: 18 residues. The CDR3 region has the DNA TGTGCCAGCAGGGTTCCCCCCCTCTTACCCACAAGGAATGAAAAACTGTTTTTT. This codes for CASRVPPLLPTRNEKLFF.

This clonotype was observed a few times. The chain uses TRBV7-9 and TRBJ1-5; 9 nucleotides align to TRBD1. The V segment lost 5 bases and the J segment 6 bases; nucleotides outside the gene matches: 5. This CDR3 has 14 amino acids. Germline V CDR1 and CDR2: SEHNR, FQNEAQ (reference sequence). CDR3 nucleotides: TGTGCCAGCAGCCGGACAGGGGACGGTCAGCCCCAGCATTTT. Protein: CASSRTGDGQPQHF.

This clonotype was picked up a small number of times. The CDR3 protein is CSARDGGIEKLFF. Here the CDR3 DNA reads TGCAGTGCTAGAGATGGAGGGATTGAAAAACTGTTTTTT. The V and J genes are TRBV20-1 and TRBJ1-4; D is unresolved. Trimming shortened V by 0 bases and J by 7 bases, and 9 bases separated the two germline ends. CDR1 is DFQATT, CDR2 SNEGSKA, per germline (reference sequence). The CDR3 runs 13 residues.

This rearrangement joins TRBV9 to TRBJ2-3, with 8 bases identical to TRBD1. Germline loops: CDR1 SGDLS, CDR2 YYNGEE. V was clipped by 5 bases and J by 6 bases; unmatched bases: 11. This CDR3 is 15 amino acids long. In DNA form, the CDR3 reads TGTGCCAGCAGTCTGACAGGGGCTGTTGTTGATACGCAGTATTTT. Its translation is CASSLTGAVVDTQYF.

The chain employs TRBV20-1 and TRBJ2-7, with a tentative D call TRBD1 (6 bases). Between the trimmed V and J ends, which lost 0 bases and 5 bases, there was a span of 17 bases. The V gene's germline CDR1 is DFQATT and CDR2 SNEGSKA (reference sequence). This CDR3 is built from 15 residues. CDR3 protein: CSARELQGGINEQYF. The CDR3 nucleotides are TGCAGTGCTAGAGAATTACAGGGTGGCATCAACGAGCAGTACTTC.

There are many counts of this clonotype. The gene calls are TRBV29-1 and TRBJ2-5; D may be TRBD2 (6 bases). The CDR3 covers 14 residues. Trimming cost V 0 bases and J 4 bases, with 12 bases left between them. Germline V CDR1 and CDR2: SQVTM, ANQGSEA. The CDR3, as DNA: TGCAGCGTTGAAGAGGGGACTGTGGTAGAGACCCAGTACTTC. Protein sequence: CSVEEGTVVETQYF.

This clonotype was observed at least ten times. The V gene is TRBV10-3, the J gene TRBJ1-2; D is possibly TRBD1 (5 bases). The germline V gene has CDR1 ENHRY and CDR2 SYGVKD. V lost 7 bases and J lost 5, with 14 bases in between. The CDR3 totals 13 residues. CDR3 in amino acids: CAITSGTPYGYTF. Here the CDR3 DNA reads TGTGCCATCACCTCAGGGACCCCTTATGGCTACACCTTC.

This clonotype was recorded at least ten times. The J gene is TRBJ2-1, the V gene TRBV13, with 14 nucleotides matching TRBD2. Per the germline V gene, CDR1 is PRHDT and CDR2 is FYEKMQ (reference sequence). The CDR3 has 16 amino acids. The V and J ends lost 4 bases and 7 bases, in that order; junction bases with no gene match: 6. The CDR3 loop reads CASSSRTSGGSNEQFF. The CDR3 DNA reads TGTGCCAGCAGCTCCAGGACTAGCGGGGGGTCGAATGAGCAGTTCTTC.

This clonotype has just a few counts. This chain links TRBV18 with TRBJ1-1; D gene unclear. Trimming removed 2 bases at V and 4 bases at J, with 8 bases between. The CDR3 contains 13 residues. Germline V gene sequence: CDR1 KGHSH, CDR2 LQKENI. The CDR3 bases are TGTGCCAGCTCACCATCAGAGTTCACTGAAGCTTTCTTT. Amino acids: CASSPSEFTEAFF.

There are a few counts of this clonotype. J is TRBJ2-3 and V is TRBV3-1; D is uncertain. Between the trimmed V and J ends, which lost 0 bases and 1 base, there was a span of 8 bases. From germline, CDR1 is LGHDT and CDR2 YNNKEL (reference sequence). The CDR3 is made up of 15 amino acids. CDR3 in DNA: TGTGCCAGCAGCCAAGATCGGATGCGCACAGATACGCAGTATTTT. Protein: CASSQDRMRTDTQYF.

This clonotype was seen only a few times. The chain joins TRBV6-4 to TRBJ1-1; D not resolved. CDR1 and CDR2 from the germline V gene are MRHNA and SNTAGT. V lost 3 bases and J lost 5, with 13 bases in between. The CDR3 has 14 residues. The DNA for the CDR3 is TGTGCCAGCAGTGAAAAGAGACTGGGGACTGAAGCTTTCTTT. Translating it yields CASSEKRLGTEAFF.

This clonotype was observed at least ten times. This rearrangement joins TRBV12-3 or TRBV12-4 to TRBJ2-7; D gene unclear. V was cut by 6 bases and J by 0 bases, with 15 bases left in between. The CDR3 loop spans 15 amino acids. The CDR3 nucleotides read TGTGCCAGCAGCTTTGGTGGGCTGAACTCCTACGAGCAGTACTTC. It specifies CASSFGGLNSYEQYF.